The 9 T cell receptor beta chains presented below share a single source sample, sequenced in a study of glioma-infiltrating T cells after dendritic cell vaccination. Clones were sequenced by immunoSEQ multiplex PCR, and TCRdb holds only the in-frame ones, with some missing. The data show 85,000 to 110,000 clones, roughly 81% seen once. The material was blood, obtained before dendritic cell vaccination. The receptor source for this set is a human donor with glioblastoma.

The gene calls are TRBV6-4 and TRBJ2-1; D is perhaps TRBD1 (5 bases). The CDR3 is 14 residues long. Germline assignment: CDR1 MRHNA and CDR2 SNTAGT. V lost 2 bases to trimming and J lost 9 bases, with 14 bases between them. Written as DNA, the CDR3 is TGTGCCAGCAGTGACCCTCCAGGACATCTTGAGCAGTTCTTC. As protein: CASSDPPGHLEQFF.

This clone was seen only a few times. The CDR3 DNA reads as TGTGCCAGCAGTAGGGGACGGACTATAGGCACTGAAGCTTTCTTT. Its translation is CASSRGRTIGTEAFF. V usage is TRBV2 and J usage is TRBJ1-1, with D possibly being TRBD1 (5 bases). The germline V and J ends were trimmed by 5 bases and 4 bases, with 17 bases remaining between them. CDR3 length: 15 amino acids. Germline V gene sequence: CDR1 SNHLY, CDR2 FYNNEI.

This chain uses TRBV19 with TRBJ2-7, with 9 bases identical to TRBD2. The CDR3 sequence is 16 residues long. The germline CDR1 and CDR2 sequences are LNHDA and SQIVND (reference sequence). The trim removed 6 bases at V and 3 bases at J, leaving 12 bases unmatched. Here the CDR3 reads CASSRPGAGGFYEQYF. In DNA form, the CDR3 reads TGTGCCAGTAGCCGCCCTGGGGCGGGGGGGTTCTACGAGCAGTACTTC.

In its sample, this clone was seen a few times. The J gene is TRBJ1-3, the V gene TRBV19; tentatively, D is TRBD1 (6 bases). Trimming left V 8 bases short and J 2 bases short, with 7 bases between. This CDR3 region has 12 residues. CDR1 is LNHDA, CDR2 SQIVND, per germline (reference sequence). The CDR3 protein is CASGTPGNTIYF. The CDR3 nucleotides read TGTGCCAGTGGGACACCTGGAAACACCATATATTTT.

CDR3 coding DNA: TGTGCCAGCAGTGATCCGGGAAGAGGCACTGAAGCTTTCTTT. Translating it yields CASSDPGRGTEAFF. The chain recombines TRBV25-1 with TRBJ1-1; D remains unclear. This CDR3 has 14 amino acids. With 3 bases removed from V and 4 bases from J, the gap between germline ends came to 12 bases. The germline V gene has CDR1 MGHDK and CDR2 SYGVNS. Variable domain in full (rest from reference TRBV25-1 and TRBJ1-1): EADIYQTPRYLVIGTGKKITLECSQTMGHDKMYWYQQDPGMELHLIHYSYGVNSTEKGDLSSESTVSRIRTEHFPLTLESARPSHTSQYLCASSDPGRGTEAFFGQGTRLTVV.

The V call is TRBV30, the J call TRBJ1-2; D call uncertain. The CDR3 extends over 13 amino acids. Germline lookup yields CDR1 GTSNPN and CDR2 SVGIG (reference sequence). Trimming removed 5 bases at V and 1 base at J, with 11 bases between. CDR3 nucleotides: TGTGCCTGGGACCGGGGATTTAACTATGGCTACACCTTC. Protein sequence: CAWDRGFNYGYTF.

The chain couples TRBV2 to TRBJ1-2; a weak D match, TRBD1 (5 bases). Germline CDR1 reads SNHLY; CDR2 reads FYNNEI. The CDR3 covers 11 residues. Trimming left V 5 bases short and J 7 bases short, with 8 bases between. CDR3 sequence reads: CASSPTVGYTF. The CDR3 nucleotides are TGTGCCAGCAGTCCGACAGTTGGCTACACCTTC.

J is TRBJ2-3 and V is TRBV5-1, with TRBD2 matching over 10 bases. Germline values: CDR1 SGHRS, CDR2 YFSETQ. The CDR3 extends over 18 amino acids. With 2 bases clipped from V and 1 base from J, the junction kept 10 bases outside the gene matches. The CDR3 sequence: CASSFPERGGLRTDTQYF. The DNA of the CDR3 is TGCGCCAGCAGCTTTCCGGAGCGGGGGGGCCTCCGCACAGATACGCAGTATTTT.

The CDR3 sequence: CASSLNSEETQYF. The CDR3 DNA is TGCGCCAGCAGCTTGAACAGTGAAGAGACCCAGTACTTC. The chain links TRBV5-1 to TRBJ2-5, with no clear D. This CDR3 is 13 amino acids long. Germline V gives CDR1 SGHRS, CDR2 YFSETQ. V was shortened by 1 base and J by 3 bases, with 7 bases between the two germline ends.